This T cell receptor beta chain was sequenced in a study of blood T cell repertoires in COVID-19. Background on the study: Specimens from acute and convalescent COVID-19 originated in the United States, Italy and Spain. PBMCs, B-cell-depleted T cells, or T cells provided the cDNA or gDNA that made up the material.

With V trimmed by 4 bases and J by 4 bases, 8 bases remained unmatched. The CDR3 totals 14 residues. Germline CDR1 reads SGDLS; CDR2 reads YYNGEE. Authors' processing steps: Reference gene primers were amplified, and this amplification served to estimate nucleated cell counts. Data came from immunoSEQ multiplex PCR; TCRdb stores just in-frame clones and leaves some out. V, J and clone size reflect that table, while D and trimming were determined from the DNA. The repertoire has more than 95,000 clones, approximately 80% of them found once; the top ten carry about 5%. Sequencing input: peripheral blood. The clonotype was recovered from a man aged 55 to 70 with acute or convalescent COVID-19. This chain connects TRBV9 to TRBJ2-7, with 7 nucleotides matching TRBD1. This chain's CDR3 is CASSPSLTGYEQYF. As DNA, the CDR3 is TGTGCCAGCAGCCCGAGCCTGACAGGGTACGAGCAGTACTTC.